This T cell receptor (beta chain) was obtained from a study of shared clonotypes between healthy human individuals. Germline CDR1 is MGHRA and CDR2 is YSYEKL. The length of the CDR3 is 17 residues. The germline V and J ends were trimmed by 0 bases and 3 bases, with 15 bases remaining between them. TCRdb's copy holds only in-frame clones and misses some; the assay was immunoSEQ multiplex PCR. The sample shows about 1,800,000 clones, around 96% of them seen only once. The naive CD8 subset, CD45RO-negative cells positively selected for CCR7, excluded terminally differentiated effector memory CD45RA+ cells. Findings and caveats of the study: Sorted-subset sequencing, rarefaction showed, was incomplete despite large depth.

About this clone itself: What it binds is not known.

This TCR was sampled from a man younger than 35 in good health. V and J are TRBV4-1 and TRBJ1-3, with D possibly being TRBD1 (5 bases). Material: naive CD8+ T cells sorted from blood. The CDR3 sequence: CASSQDHFGGGGNTIYF. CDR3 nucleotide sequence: TGCGCCAGCAGCCAAGATCATTTTGGGGGAGGTGGAAACACCATATATTTT.